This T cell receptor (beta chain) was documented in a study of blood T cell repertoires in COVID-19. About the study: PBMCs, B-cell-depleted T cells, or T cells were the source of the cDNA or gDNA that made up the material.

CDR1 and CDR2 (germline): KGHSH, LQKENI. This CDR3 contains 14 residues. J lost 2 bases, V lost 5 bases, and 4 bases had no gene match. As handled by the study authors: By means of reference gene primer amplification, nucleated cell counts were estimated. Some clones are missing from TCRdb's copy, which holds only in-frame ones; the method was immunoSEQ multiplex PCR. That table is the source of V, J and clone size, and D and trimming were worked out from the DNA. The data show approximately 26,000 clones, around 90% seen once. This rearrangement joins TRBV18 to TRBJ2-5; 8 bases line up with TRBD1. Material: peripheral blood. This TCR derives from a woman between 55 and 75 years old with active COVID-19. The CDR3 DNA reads TGTGCCAGCTCATCCAGGGGGCAACAAGAGACCCAGTACTTC. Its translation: CASSSRGQQETQYF.